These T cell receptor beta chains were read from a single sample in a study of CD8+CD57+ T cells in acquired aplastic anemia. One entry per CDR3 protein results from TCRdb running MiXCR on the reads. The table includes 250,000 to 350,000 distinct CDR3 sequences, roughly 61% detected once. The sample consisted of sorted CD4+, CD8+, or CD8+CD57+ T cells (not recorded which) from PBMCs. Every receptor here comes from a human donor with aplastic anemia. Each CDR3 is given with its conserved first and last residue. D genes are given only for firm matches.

CDR3 protein: CASGEAPPLHF; D gene: -; J gene: TRBJ1-6; V gene: TRBV7-9
CDR3 protein: CASSLNTRTQYF; D gene: -; J gene: TRBJ2-3; V gene: TRBV5-8
CDR3 protein: CASAEKTGEGEAFF; D gene: -; J gene: TRBJ1-1; V gene: TRBV25-1
CDR3 protein: CSARDRTGAGEKLFF; D gene: TRBD1; J gene: TRBJ1-4; V gene: TRBV20-1
CDR3 protein: CASRLTGGSQPQHF; D gene: TRBD1; J gene: TRBJ1-5; V gene: TRBV19
CDR3 protein: CASSPQGVRYEQYF; D gene: TRBD1; J gene: TRBJ2-7; V gene: TRBV11-2
CDR3 protein: CATSRDFRGGQETQYF; D gene: -; J gene: TRBJ2-5; V gene: TRBV15
CDR3 protein: CASSHDRNEQFF; D gene: -; J gene: TRBJ2-1; V gene: TRBV12-3/TRBV12-4
CDR3 protein: CASRKGTGVGEQYF; D gene: TRBD1; J gene: TRBJ2-7; V gene: TRBV12-3/TRBV12-4
CDR3 protein: CASSLWASGDNEQFF; D gene: TRBD2; J gene: TRBJ2-1; V gene: TRBV7-2
CDR3 protein: CASRQGSETQYF; D gene: TRBD1; J gene: TRBJ2-5; V gene: TRBV5-1
CDR3 protein: CASSPDRGKWNTEAFF; D gene: TRBD1; J gene: TRBJ1-1; V gene: TRBV7-9
CDR3 protein: CSAPGLGGETQYF; D gene: TRBD2; J gene: TRBJ2-5; V gene: TRBV20-1
CDR3 protein: CASSWTGQGRNSPLHF; D gene: -; J gene: TRBJ1-6; V gene: TRBV7-8
CDR3 protein: CASSWAGETDTQYF; D gene: -; J gene: TRBJ2-3; V gene: TRBV30
CDR3 protein: CASSSGRTISSYNSPLHF; D gene: -; J gene: TRBJ1-6; V gene: TRBV5-4
CDR3 protein: CASSLVGGAFEKLFF; D gene: -; J gene: TRBJ1-4; V gene: TRBV7-2
CDR3 protein: CASSGRTAQETQYF; D gene: -; J gene: TRBJ2-5; V gene: TRBV11-3
CDR3 protein: CASSGYRDRPEAFF; D gene: TRBD1; J gene: TRBJ1-1; V gene: TRBV10-1
CDR3 protein: CSAQSGGASDTQYF; D gene: TRBD2; J gene: TRBJ2-3; V gene: TRBV20-1
CDR3 protein: CASSHLLAGDYEQYF; D gene: TRBD2; J gene: TRBJ2-7; V gene: TRBV14
CDR3 protein: CASSPGGDEQFF; D gene: -; J gene: TRBJ2-1; V gene: TRBV7-9
CDR3 protein: CASSRYGSYEQYF; D gene: -; J gene: TRBJ2-7; V gene: TRBV7-2
CDR3 protein: CASSQSYLTTGELFF; D gene: -; J gene: TRBJ2-2; V gene: TRBV16
CDR3 protein: CSASSGRGDNEQFF; D gene: TRBD2; J gene: TRBJ2-1; V gene: TRBV20-1
CDR3 protein: CASSETGANVLTF; D gene: -; J gene: TRBJ2-6; V gene: TRBV7-9